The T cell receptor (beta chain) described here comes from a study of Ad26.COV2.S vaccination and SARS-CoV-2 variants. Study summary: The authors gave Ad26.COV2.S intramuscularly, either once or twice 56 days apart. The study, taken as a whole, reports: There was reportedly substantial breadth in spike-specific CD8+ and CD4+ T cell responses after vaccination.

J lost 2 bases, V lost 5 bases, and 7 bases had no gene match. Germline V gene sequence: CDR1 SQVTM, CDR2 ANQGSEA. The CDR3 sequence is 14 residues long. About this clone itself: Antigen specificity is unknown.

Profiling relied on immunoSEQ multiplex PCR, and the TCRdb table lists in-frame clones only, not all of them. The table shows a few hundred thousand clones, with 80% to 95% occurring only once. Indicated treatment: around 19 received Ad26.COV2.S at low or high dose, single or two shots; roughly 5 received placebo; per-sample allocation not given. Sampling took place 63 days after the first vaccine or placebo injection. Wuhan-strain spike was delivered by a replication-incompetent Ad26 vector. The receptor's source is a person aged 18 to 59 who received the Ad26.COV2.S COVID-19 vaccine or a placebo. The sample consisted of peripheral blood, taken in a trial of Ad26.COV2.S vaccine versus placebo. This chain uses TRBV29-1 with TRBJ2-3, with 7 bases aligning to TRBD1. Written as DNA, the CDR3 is TGCAGCGTTCGCCCCACAGGGGTCACAGATACGCAGTATTTT. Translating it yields CSVRPTGVTDTQYF.